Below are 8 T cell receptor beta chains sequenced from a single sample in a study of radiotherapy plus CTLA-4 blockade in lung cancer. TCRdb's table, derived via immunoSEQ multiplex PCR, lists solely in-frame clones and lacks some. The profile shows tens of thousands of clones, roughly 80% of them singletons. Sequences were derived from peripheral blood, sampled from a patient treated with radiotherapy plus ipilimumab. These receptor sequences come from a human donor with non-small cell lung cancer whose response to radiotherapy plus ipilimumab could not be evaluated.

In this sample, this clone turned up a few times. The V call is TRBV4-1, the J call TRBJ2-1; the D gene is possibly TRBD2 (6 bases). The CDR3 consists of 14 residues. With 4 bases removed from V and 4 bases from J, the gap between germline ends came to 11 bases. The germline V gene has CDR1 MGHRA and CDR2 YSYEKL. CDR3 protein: CASSPAGIYNEQFF. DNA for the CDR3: TGCGCCAGCAGCCCTGCGGGAATTTACAATGAGCAGTTCTTC.

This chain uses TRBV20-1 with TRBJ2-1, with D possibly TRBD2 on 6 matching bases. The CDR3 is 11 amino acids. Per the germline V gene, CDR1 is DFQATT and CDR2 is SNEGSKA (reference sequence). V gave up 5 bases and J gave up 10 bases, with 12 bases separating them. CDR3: CSAPKSGEQFF. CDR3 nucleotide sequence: TGCAGTGCTCCGAAGAGCGGGGAGCAGTTCTTC.

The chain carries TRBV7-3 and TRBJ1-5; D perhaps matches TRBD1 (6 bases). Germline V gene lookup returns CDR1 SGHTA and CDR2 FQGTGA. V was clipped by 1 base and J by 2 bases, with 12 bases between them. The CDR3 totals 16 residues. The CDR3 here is CASSLKGQLGNQPQHF. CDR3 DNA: TGTGCCAGCAGCTTAAAAGGACAGTTGGGCAATCAGCCCCAGCATTTT.

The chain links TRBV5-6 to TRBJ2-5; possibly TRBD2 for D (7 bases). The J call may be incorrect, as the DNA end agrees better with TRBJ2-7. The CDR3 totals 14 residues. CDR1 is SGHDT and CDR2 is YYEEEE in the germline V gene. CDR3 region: CASSFYGGRAEQYF. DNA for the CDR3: TGTGCCAGCAGCTTTTACGGGGGGCGCGCCGAGCAGTACTTC.

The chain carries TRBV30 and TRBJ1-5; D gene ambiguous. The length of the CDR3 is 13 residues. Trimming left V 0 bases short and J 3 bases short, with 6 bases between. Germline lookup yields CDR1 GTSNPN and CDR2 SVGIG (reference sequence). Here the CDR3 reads CAWSVQYNQPQHF. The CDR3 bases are TGTGCCTGGAGTGTACAGTACAATCAGCCCCAGCATTTT.

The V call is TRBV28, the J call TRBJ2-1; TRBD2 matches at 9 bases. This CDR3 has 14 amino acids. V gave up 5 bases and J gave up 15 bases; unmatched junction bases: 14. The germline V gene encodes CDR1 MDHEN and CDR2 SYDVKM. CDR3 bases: TGTGCCAGCAGTGTGCCTAGCGGGACGCTTGGGCGGTTCTTC. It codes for CASSVPSGTLGRFF.

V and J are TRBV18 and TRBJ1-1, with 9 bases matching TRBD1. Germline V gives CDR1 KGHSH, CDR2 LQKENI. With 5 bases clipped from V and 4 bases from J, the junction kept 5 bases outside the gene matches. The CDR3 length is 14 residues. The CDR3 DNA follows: TGTGCCAGCTCATCCGGACAGGGGAGCACTGAAGCTTTCTTT. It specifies CASSSGQGSTEAFF.

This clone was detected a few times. The CDR3 DNA sequence: TGCGCCAGCAGCTCCGGACAGGGAGCGGGCGAGCAGTACTTC. It yields the protein CASSSGQGAGEQYF. This rearrangement joins TRBV5-1 to TRBJ2-7; 8 bases are a match to TRBD1. In germline, CDR1 is SGHRS, CDR2 YFSETQ. V was clipped by 3 bases and J by 6 bases; unmatched bases: 8. The CDR3 sequence is 14 residues long.